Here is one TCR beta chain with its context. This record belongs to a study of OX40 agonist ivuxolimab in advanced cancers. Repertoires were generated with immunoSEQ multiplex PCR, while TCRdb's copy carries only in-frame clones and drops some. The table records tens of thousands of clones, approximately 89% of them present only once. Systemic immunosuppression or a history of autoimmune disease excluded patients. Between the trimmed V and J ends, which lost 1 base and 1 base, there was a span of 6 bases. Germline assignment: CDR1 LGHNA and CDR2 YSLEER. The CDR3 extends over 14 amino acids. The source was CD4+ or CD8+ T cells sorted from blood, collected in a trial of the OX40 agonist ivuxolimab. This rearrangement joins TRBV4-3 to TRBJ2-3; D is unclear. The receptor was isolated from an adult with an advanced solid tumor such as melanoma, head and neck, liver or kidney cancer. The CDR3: CASSQGARTDTQYF. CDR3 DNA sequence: TGCGCCAGCAGCCAAGGGGCACGCACAGATACGCAGTATTTT.